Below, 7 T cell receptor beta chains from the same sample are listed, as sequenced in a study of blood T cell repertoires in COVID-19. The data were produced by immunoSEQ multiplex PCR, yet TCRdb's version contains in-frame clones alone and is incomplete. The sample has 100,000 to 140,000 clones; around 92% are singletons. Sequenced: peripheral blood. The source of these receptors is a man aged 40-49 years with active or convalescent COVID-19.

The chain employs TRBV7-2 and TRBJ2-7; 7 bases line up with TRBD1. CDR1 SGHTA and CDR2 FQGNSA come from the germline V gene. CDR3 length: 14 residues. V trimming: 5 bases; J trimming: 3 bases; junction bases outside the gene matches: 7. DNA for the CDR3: TGTGCCAGCAGCCCCCGACAGGGATTCTACGAGCAGTACTTC. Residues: CASSPRQGFYEQYF.

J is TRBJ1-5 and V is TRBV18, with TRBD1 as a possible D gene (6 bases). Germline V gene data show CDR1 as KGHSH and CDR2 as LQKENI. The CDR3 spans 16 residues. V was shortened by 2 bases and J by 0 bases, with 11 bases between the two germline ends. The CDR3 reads CASSPRQVYSNQPQHF. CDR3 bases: TGTGCCAGCTCACCAAGACAGGTTTATAGCAATCAGCCCCAGCATTTT. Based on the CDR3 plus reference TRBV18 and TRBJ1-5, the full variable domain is NAGVMQNPRHLVRRRGQEARLRCSPMKGHSHVYWYRQLPEEGLKFMVYLQKENIIDESGMPKERFSAEFPKEGPSILRIQQVVRGDSAAYFCASSPRQVYSNQPQHFGDGTRLSIL.

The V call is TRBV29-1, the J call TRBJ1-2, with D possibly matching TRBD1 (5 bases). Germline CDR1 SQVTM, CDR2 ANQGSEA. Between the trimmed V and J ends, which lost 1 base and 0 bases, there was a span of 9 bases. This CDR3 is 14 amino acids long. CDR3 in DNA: TGCAGCGTTGAAGTGCGGGGGTCTAACTATGGCTACACCTTC. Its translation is CSVEVRGSNYGYTF.

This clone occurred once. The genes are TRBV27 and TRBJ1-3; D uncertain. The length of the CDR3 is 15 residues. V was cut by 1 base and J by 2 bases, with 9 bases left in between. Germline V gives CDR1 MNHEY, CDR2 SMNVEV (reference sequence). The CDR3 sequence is CASSLFLGAGNTIYF. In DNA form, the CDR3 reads TGTGCCAGCAGTTTATTTTTGGGAGCTGGAAACACCATATATTTT.

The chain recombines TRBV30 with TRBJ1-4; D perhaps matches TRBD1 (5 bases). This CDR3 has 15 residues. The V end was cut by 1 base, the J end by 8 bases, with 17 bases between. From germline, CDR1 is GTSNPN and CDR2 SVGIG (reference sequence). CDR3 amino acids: CAWSGGGGGEEKLFF. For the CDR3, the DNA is TGTGCCTGGAGTGGGGGCGGAGGAGGGGAGGAAAAACTGTTTTTT. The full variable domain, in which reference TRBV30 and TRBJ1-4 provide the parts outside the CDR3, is SQTIHQWPATLVQPVGSPLSLECTVEGTSNPNLYWYRQAAGRGLQLLFYSVGIGQISSEVPQNLSASRPQDRQFILSSKKLLLSDSGFYLCAWSGGGGGEEKLFFGSGTQLSVL.

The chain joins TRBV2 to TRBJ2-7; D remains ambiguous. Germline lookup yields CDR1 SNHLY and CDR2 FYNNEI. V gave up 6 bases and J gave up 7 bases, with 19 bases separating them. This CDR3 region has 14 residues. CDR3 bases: TGTGCCAGCAGCGCGACTTCGACTTTATCGGAGCAGTACTTC. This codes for CASSATSTLSEQYF.

CDR3 sequence: CASSPRGGSGSMSTGELFF. The CDR3 DNA is TGTGCCAGCAGTCCCCGAGGGGGGAGCGGGAGCATGAGCACCGGGGAGCTGTTTTTT. This sequence joins TRBV28 and TRBJ2-2, with TRBD2 matching 8 bases. Germline lookup yields CDR1 MDHEN and CDR2 SYDVKM. J lost 4 bases, V lost 5 bases, and 18 bases had no gene match. This CDR3 contains 19 residues.